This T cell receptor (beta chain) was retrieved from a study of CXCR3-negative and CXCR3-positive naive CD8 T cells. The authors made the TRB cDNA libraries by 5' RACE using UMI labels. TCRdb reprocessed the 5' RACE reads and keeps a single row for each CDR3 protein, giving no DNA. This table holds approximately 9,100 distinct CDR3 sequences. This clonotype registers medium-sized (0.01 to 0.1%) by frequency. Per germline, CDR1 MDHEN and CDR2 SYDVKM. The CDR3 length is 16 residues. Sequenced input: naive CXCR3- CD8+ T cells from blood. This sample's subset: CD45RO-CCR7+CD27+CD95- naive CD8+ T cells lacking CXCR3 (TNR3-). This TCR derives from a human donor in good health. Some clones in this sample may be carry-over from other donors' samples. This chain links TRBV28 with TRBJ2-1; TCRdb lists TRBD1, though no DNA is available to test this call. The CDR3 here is CASSQPGQGVFTEQFF.